Included here is one TCR beta chain sequence, with context. Its target is unknown. For TCRbeta, the library was prepared with unique molecular identifiers. TCRdb reprocessed the PCR reads via MiXCR and lists one record per CDR3 protein. The sample has approximately 980,000 distinct CDR3 sequences, around 30% seen once. This record belongs to a study of T-cell reconstitution after alpha-beta-depleted transplantation in children. Study-level points and caveats: Expanded graft clones, several hundred of them, were reportedly the source of alpha-beta T cells about two months after transplant. TCRbeta diversity was high at day 60 in some patients (a result of surviving recipient T cells and thymic progenitors). T-cell numbers and diversity one year post-transplant derived largely from freshly generated T cells.

With V trimmed by 0 bases and J by 1 base, 9 bases remained unmatched. This CDR3 is built from 18 residues. Germline V lookup: CDR1 SGHRS, CDR2 YFSETQ. This sequence joins TRBV5-1 and TRBJ2-3, with 9 bases fitting TRBD2. The specimen comprised PBMCs, mostly from graft donor cells, sampled 360 days after TCRalphabeta/CD19-depleted stem cell transplant. The clonotype was recovered from a boy under two years old who had a stem cell transplant for SCID, so the T cells may come from the graft donor. The CDR3 region is CASSLVPGLARGTDTQYF. The CDR3 DNA sequence: TGCGCCAGCAGCTTGGTCCCGGGACTAGCCCGAGGCACAGATACGCAGTATTTT.